This TCR beta chain originates from a study of TIL therapy for anti-PD-1-resistant metastatic lung cancer. The junction had 5 bases not matched to a gene; V was cut back by 4 bases and J by 5 bases. Per germline, CDR1 MNHEY and CDR2 SVGAGI. There are 15 residues in the CDR3. Sequencing used immunoSEQ v3. Assay: immunoSEQ multiplex PCR; the TCRdb copy retains only in-frame clones and omits some. The repertoire consists of 25,000 to 30,000 clones, with 60% to 70% occurring once and the leading ten covering around 16%. Time point of the sample: pre-treatment sample, taken before nivolumab and TIL therapy. Most excised metastases sampled were pleural nodules or supraclavicular lymph nodes.

The source of this sequence is a woman aged 25-85 years with non-small cell lung cancer. This specimen was tumor tissue, taken at baseline. The chain uses TRBV6-5 and TRBJ1-5, with 10 bases identical to TRBD1. This CDR3 reads CASSSRTGGDQPQHF. The CDR3 nucleotides read TGTGCCAGCAGTTCCCGGACAGGGGGAGATCAGCCCCAGCATTTT.